This is a list of T cell receptor beta chains from one sample in a study of T cells in Graves' hyperthyroidism and ophthalmopathy. TCRdb re-analysed the multiplex PCR reads in MiXCR, keeping a single row per CDR3 protein. The sample has 300,000 to 450,000 distinct CDR3 sequences; approximately 15% are singletons. Specimen: blood. Source of these receptors: a man younger than 40 with Graves' hyperthyroidism that later progressed to Graves' ophthalmopathy. The CDR3 runs from the conserved cysteine through the conserved F or W. The D gene is left open where the match is weak. Size is omitted from some rows. Given values are once, few, many or a class for expanded clones.

DNA	CDR3	J	D	size	V
TGTGCCAGCGCATACAGGGAGGCCTACGAGCAGTACTTC	CASAYREAYEQYF	TRBJ2-7	-	-	TRBV27
TGTGCCAGCAGTGCGCGGGGGGCCCAAGAGACCCAGTACTTC	CASSARGAQETQYF	TRBJ2-5	TRBD2	few	TRBV27
TGCGCCAGCAGCCCCGCGGGGGCCTCCTACAATGAGCAGTTCTTC	CASSPAGASYNEQFF	TRBJ2-1	-	-	TRBV5-1
TGTGCCAGCAGCCCCCAGGCTGGCGGGGGGGCCTGGGATGAGCAGTTCTTC	CASSPQAGGGAWDEQFF	TRBJ2-1	TRBD2	many	TRBV7-3
TGTGCCAGCAGTTACCAGGGACAGAGCACAGATACGCAGTATTTT	CASSYQGQSTDTQYF	TRBJ2-3	TRBD1	few	TRBV6-5
TGTGCCATCAGTGTCCGGGACAAGAACACTGAAGCTTTCTTT	CAISVRDKNTEAFF	TRBJ1-1	-	many	TRBV10-3
TGCAGTGCGGACCCGGCATCCGTTAGAGATACGCAGTATTTT	CSADPASVRDTQYF	TRBJ2-3	-	-	TRBV20-1
TGTGCCAGCAGCTCCTACGCCGTGGGCACCGGGGAGCTGTTTTTT	CASSSYAVGTGELFF	TRBJ2-2	-	few	TRBV7-9
TGTGCCAGCAGCTTAGGACTAGCAGGGGAGACCCAGTACTTC	CASSLGLAGETQYF	TRBJ2-5	TRBD2	many	TRBV7-9
TGTGCCAGCAGTCAGGACGGACCCTACGAGCAGTACTTC	CASSQDGPYEQYF	TRBJ2-7	-	many	TRBV3-1
TGCAGTGCTAGAGATCGGCAGGGGTTTTTTACGAGGGAGCAGTACTTC	CSARDRQGFFTREQYF	TRBJ2-7	-	few	TRBV20-1
TGTGCCAGCAGCCCATTCTCGACAGCTGGGCAGTTCTTC	CASSPFSTAGQFF	TRBJ2-1	-	few	TRBV12-3/TRBV12-4
TGTGCCAGCAACCTCGGGAGAGGGATCTCGTCTTCACCCCTCCACTTT	CASNLGRGISSSPLHF	TRBJ1-6	-	-	TRBV3-1
TGTGCCAGCAGCCCCCCCCGGGGAACCAGCACAGATACGCAGTATTTT	CASSPPRGTSTDTQYF	TRBJ2-3	-	many	TRBV11-3
TGTGCCAGCAGTTACTCGAAGGTAGCAAACACTGAAGCTTTCTTT	CASSYSKVANTEAFF	TRBJ1-1	-	many	TRBV6-5
TGTGCCAGCACCAAACAGGGGGCGAACACCGGGGAGCTGTTTTTT	CASTKQGANTGELFF	TRBJ2-2	TRBD1	many	TRBV2
TGTGCTAGTGGACGGACGCGAGGAGACGAGCAGTACTTC	CASGRTRGDEQYF	TRBJ2-7	-	many	TRBV12-5
TGTGCCATCAGTGACCGGCAGGGGTCCTACGAGCAGTACTTC	CAISDRQGSYEQYF	TRBJ2-7	-	many	TRBV10-3
TGTGCCAGCAGCCTACTAGCGGGGGGCCCCACACAAGAGACCCAGTACTTC	CASSLLAGGPTQETQYF	TRBJ2-5	TRBD2	-	TRBV12-3/TRBV12-4
TGCGCCAGCAGCACCGACAGGGTCAAAAACATTCAGTACTTC	CASSTDRVKNIQYF	TRBJ2-4	TRBD1	many	TRBV5-1
TGTGCCAGCAGCTATCCACAGGGGAATGGCTACACCTTC	CASSYPQGNGYTF	TRBJ1-2	TRBD1	few	TRBV4-2
TGTGCCAGCAGCTTCGGCAGGGTGGGAGATACGCAGTATTTT	CASSFGRVGDTQYF	TRBJ2-3	-	-	TRBV5-4
TGTGCCAGCAGTGGGGGTAGGGGATTAAGCAATCAGCCCCAGCATTTT	CASSGGRGLSNQPQHF	TRBJ1-5	-	many	TRBV2
TGTGCCATCAGCCCGACAGGGACCTATGGCTACACCTTC	CAISPTGTYGYTF	TRBJ1-2	TRBD1	-	TRBV10-3
TGTGCCAGCAGTTTAATGGTGAACCAAGAGACCCAGTACTTC	CASSLMVNQETQYF	TRBJ2-5	-	many	TRBV27
TGTGCCAGCTCCCGGGACAGGGAGAACTATGGCTACACCTTC	CASSRDRENYGYTF	TRBJ1-2	TRBD1	few	TRBV18
TGTGCCATCACCTCATCTTTAGCGGGGGGGATCACAGATACGCAGTATTTT	CAITSSLAGGITDTQYF	TRBJ2-3	TRBD2	few	TRBV10-3
TGTGCCAGCAGCCCCCTGCGGGGGACACCGAACACCGGGGAGCTGTTTTTT	CASSPLRGTPNTGELFF	TRBJ2-2	-	-	TRBV6-1
TGTGCCAGCAGTTCGAACCGGGGAGATACGCAGTATTTT	CASSSNRGDTQYF	TRBJ2-3	-	-	TRBV28
TGTGCCAGCAGTGAAGCATCACAGGGGGCCGATGGCTACACCTTC	CASSEASQGADGYTF	TRBJ1-2	TRBD1	many	TRBV6-1
TGTGCCAGCAGCCAAGATTGGCAGGGGACTCAGCCCCAGCATTTT	CASSQDWQGTQPQHF	TRBJ1-5	-	-	TRBV4-2
TGTGCCAGCAGCTCCCCGGGGCCCTACAATGAGCAGTTCTTC	CASSSPGPYNEQFF	TRBJ2-1	-	-	TRBV13
TGTGCCAGCAGTGGCCTGGGAGGGGACACAGATACGCAGTATTTT	CASSGLGGDTDTQYF	TRBJ2-3	TRBD2	many	TRBV6-1
TGTGCCAGCAGTGAAGCGCTAGGGGTTCAGCCCCAGCATTTT	CASSEALGVQPQHF	TRBJ1-5	-	many	TRBV2
TGTGCCAGCAGTTTCCCCGGGACAGGGGTTCCGGTTGCAACTAATGAAAAACTGTTTTTT	CASSFPGTGVPVATNEKLFF	TRBJ1-4	TRBD1	many	TRBV28
TGTGCCAGCAGGGACAGGGCTGAAGCTTTCTTT	CASRDRAEAFF	TRBJ1-1	TRBD1	few	TRBV12-3/TRBV12-4
TGTGCCAGCAGTTTATGGCTACTGGGGGCCAACGTCCTGACTTTC	CASSLWLLGANVLTF	TRBJ2-6	-	many	TRBV28
TGTGCCAGCAGTTTGGGCAGGGTCTATAGCAATCAGCCCCAGCATTTT	CASSLGRVYSNQPQHF	TRBJ1-5	-	many	TRBV12-3/TRBV12-4
TGTGCCAGCAGTGGGACACAGGGTACGGCCAATGAGCAGTTCTTC	CASSGTQGTANEQFF	TRBJ2-1	-	many	TRBV2